The 12 T cell receptor beta chains in this list originate from one sample, sequenced in a study of regulatory T cells in long-lasting Graves disease. Time point of the sample: newly diagnosed GD, antithyroid drugs for less than 3 months. Preparation of the TCR library used RNA extracted from PBMCs. Libraries of TCR beta came from iRepertoire HTBI primers plus Arm-PCR of CDR3 regions. Via MiXCR, TCRdb re-called the multiplex PCR reads, giving one row per CDR3 protein. Of hundreds of thousands of distinct CDR3 sequences listed, around 12% are singletons. The same sample was also used in a study of T cells in Graves' hyperthyroidism and ophthalmopathy.

This specimen was peripheral blood mononuclear cells (PBMCs), taken at new diagnosis, from a patient treated with antithyroid drugs. These receptors all stem from a woman aged 30 to 39 with Graves disease.

This clonotype was recorded at least ten times. The CDR3 DNA is TGTGCCTGGAGCGGCCCGGGCAGGGGCACCGGGGAGCTGTTTTTT. This encodes CAWSGPGRGTGELFF. This chain joins TRBV30 and TRBJ2-2, with TRBD1 as a possible D gene (6 bases). The CDR3 loop spans 15 amino acids. V dropped 3 bases and J dropped 4 bases, with 15 bases sitting between them. Germline-derived CDR1 and CDR2 are GTSNPN and SVGIG (reference sequence).

This rearrangement joins TRBV20-1 to TRBJ1-1; unclear D gene. The germline V and J ends were trimmed by 4 bases and 0 bases, with 9 bases remaining between them. Per germline, CDR1 DFQATT and CDR2 SNEGSKA (reference sequence). This CDR3 region has 13 residues. CDR3 sequence reads: CSAKEFMNTEAFF. CDR3 in DNA: TGCAGTGCTAAAGAGTTTATGAACACTGAAGCTTTCTTT.

This clonotype was seen repeatedly, ten times or more. The chain couples TRBV24-1 to TRBJ1-5, with 7 bases identical to TRBD1. The CDR3 consists of 14 residues. V trimming: 3 bases; J trimming: 6 bases; junction bases outside the gene matches: 4. The germline V gene has CDR1 KGHDR and CDR2 SFDVKD. In nucleotides, the CDR3 is TGTGCCACCAGTGATACCGGGACAGTTCAGCCCCAGCATTTT. Protein product: CATSDTGTVQPQHF.

This clonotype was observed at least ten times. The chain carries TRBV29-1 and TRBJ2-3; weak D call: TRBD2 (7 bases). Trimming shortened V by 6 bases and J by 5 bases, and 18 bases separated the two germline ends. The CDR3 spans 14 residues. Germline V gives CDR1 SQVTM, CDR2 ANQGSEA. CDR3 DNA sequence: TGCAGCGTCGAGGGGGGGAATTTAATAGATACGCAGTATTTT. Its protein product is CSVEGGNLIDTQYF.

This clonotype was observed a few times. This chain's CDR3 is CASSYDPSGRAGNEQFF. The CDR3 nucleotides read TGTGCCAGCAGCTACGACCCTAGCGGGAGGGCAGGGAATGAGCAGTTCTTC. The rearrangement links TRBV5-6 to TRBJ2-1, with 12 bases aligning to TRBD2. This CDR3 comprises 17 residues. The germline V gene encodes CDR1 SGHDT and CDR2 YYEEEE. V gave up 3 bases and J gave up 7 bases; unmatched junction bases: 11.

This clonotype came up many times. V usage is TRBV19 and J usage is TRBJ1-2; D gene ambiguous. The V end lost 7 bases, the J end lost 4 bases, and 10 bases lay between the germline ends. The CDR3 totals 12 residues. Germline CDR1 LNHDA, CDR2 SQIVND (reference sequence). The CDR3 here is CASKKGSYGYTF. CDR3 sequence (DNA): TGTGCCAGTAAGAAGGGCAGCTATGGCTACACCTTC.

The table lists this clonotype with many counts. This chain joins TRBV6-5 and TRBJ2-3, with TRBD1 identical over 7 bases. Germline V gene lookup returns CDR1 MNHEY and CDR2 SVGAGI. With V trimmed by 2 bases and J by 5 bases, 4 bases remained unmatched. This CDR3 contains 14 residues. This chain's CDR3 is CASSYEGAGDTQYF. CDR3 coding DNA: TGTGCCAGCAGTTACGAGGGGGCCGGAGATACGCAGTATTTT.

The chain links TRBV19 to TRBJ2-2, with 10 bases fitting TRBD1. CDR3 size: 15 residues. Losses at the gene ends were 5 bases for V and 3 bases for J; bases not matched to a gene: 3. Germline values: CDR1 LNHDA, CDR2 SQIVND (reference sequence). The CDR3 sequence: CASSWDRGYTGELFF. The CDR3 coding sequence is TGTGCCAGTAGTTGGGACAGGGGATACACCGGGGAGCTGTTTTTT.

This clonotype was counted a few times. J is TRBJ2-6 and V is TRBV9; D unclear. The length of the CDR3 is 16 residues. The germline gives CDR1 SGDLS, CDR2 YYNGEE. V shed 1 base and J shed 5 bases, with 13 bases lying between them. Here the CDR3 reads CASSVTTAVRANVLTF. The CDR3 DNA reads as TGTGCCAGCAGCGTAACAACCGCCGTGAGGGCCAACGTCCTGACTTTC.

In this sample, this clonotype turned up many times. The chain uses TRBV6-2 or TRBV6-3 and TRBJ2-7, with D maybe TRBD1 (5 bases). Trimming shortened V by 5 bases and J by 3 bases, and 11 bases separated the two germline ends. Germline values: CDR1 MNHEY, CDR2 SVGEGT. The CDR3 covers 13 residues. CDR3 DNA: TGTGCCAGCAGTCTCCAGGGTGACTACGAGCAGTACTTC. Translation: CASSLQGDYEQYF.

This clonotype has at least ten counts. This chain joins TRBV27 and TRBJ1-1; D uncertain. V lost 8 bases and J lost 0, with 25 bases in between. The CDR3 is 18 amino acids. Germline values: CDR1 MNHEY, CDR2 SMNVEV (reference sequence). CDR3 residues: CASSRLFVRAGLNTEAFF. As DNA, the CDR3 is TGTGCCAGCTCCAGGCTGTTTGTTCGCGCCGGTTTGAACACTGAAGCTTTCTTT.

This clonotype has just a few counts. The chain is built from TRBV4-1 and TRBJ1-6, with unresolved D. Trimming shortened V by 0 bases and J by 9 bases, and 12 bases separated the two germline ends. Germline loops: CDR1 MGHRA, CDR2 YSYEKL. This CDR3 contains 15 residues. The CDR3: CASSQDPSTGSPLHF. The CDR3 DNA follows: TGCGCCAGCAGCCAAGACCCGTCTACGGGTTCACCCCTCCACTTT.